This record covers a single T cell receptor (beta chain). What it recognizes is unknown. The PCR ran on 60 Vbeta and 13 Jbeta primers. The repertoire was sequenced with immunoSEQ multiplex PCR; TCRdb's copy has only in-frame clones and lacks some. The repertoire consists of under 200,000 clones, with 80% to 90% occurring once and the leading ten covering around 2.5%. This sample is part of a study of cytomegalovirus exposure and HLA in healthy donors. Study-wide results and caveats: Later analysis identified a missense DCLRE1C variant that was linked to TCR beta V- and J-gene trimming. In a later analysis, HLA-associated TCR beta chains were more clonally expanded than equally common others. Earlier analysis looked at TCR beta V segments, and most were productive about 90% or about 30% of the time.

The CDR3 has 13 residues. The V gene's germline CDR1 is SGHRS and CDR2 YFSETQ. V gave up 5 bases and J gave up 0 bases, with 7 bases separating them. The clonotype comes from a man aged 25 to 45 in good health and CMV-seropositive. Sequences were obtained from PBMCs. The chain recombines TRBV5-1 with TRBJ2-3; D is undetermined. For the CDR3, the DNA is TGCGCCAGCAGTGCGGCTAGCACAGATACGCAGTATTTT. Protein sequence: CASSAASTDTQYF.